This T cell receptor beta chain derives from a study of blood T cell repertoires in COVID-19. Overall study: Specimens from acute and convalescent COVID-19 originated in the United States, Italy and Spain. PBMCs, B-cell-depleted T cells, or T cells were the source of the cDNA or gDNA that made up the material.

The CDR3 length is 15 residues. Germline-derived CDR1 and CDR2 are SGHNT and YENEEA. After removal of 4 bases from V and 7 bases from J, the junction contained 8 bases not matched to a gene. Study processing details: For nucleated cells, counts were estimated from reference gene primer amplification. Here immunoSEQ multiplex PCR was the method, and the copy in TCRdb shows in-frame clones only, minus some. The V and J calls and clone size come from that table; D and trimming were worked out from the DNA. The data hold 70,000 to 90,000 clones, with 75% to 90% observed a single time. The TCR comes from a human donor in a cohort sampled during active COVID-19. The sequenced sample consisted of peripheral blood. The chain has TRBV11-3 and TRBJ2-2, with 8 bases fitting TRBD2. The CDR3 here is CASSSSGLAGGELFF. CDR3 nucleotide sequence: TGTGCCAGCAGCTCATCGGGGCTAGCGGGCGGGGAGCTGTTTTTT.